These 29 T cell receptor beta chains originate from one sample sequenced in a study of human T cells and chemical hapten exposure. MiXCR, run by TCRdb on the RACE reads, gives a single entry per CDR3 protein. The data hold about 140,000 distinct CDR3 sequences, with approximately 12% observed a single time. Time point reported: patch test 2, 6 weeks after DPC sensitization. The treatment was: therapeutic diphenylcyclopropenone sensitization with weekly scalp DPC. Sample: whole blood, taken in connection with sensitization to the hapten diphenylcyclopropenone (DPC). The receptors shown here come from a woman aged 45-65 years with alopecia areata. Some clones in this sample may be carry-over from other donors' samples.

At least ten counts were recorded for this clonotype. The chain couples TRBV29-1 to TRBJ2-1; D is perhaps TRBD2 (6 bases). Trimming removed 7 bases from V and 3 bases from J, with 16 bases in between. Germline V CDR1 and CDR2: SQVTM, ANQGSEA. The CDR3 loop spans 14 amino acids. Here the CDR3 reads CSGGPGLRYNEQFF. CDR3 nucleotides: TGCAGCGGGGGCCCGGGACTTCGCTACAATGAGCAGTTCTTC.

The chain couples TRBV5-1 to TRBJ2-7; TRBD2 aligns across 7 bases. The V gene's germline CDR1 is SGHRS and CDR2 YFSETQ. V shed 2 bases and J 1 base; nucleotides not matched to a gene: 3. This CDR3 is 14 amino acids long. The CDR3 region has the DNA TGCGCCAGCAGCTTTACAGCGGGGTCCTACGAGCAGTACTTC. This gives the protein CASSFTAGSYEQYF.

This clonotype was seen at least ten times. CDR3 coding DNA: TGTGCCAGCAGCCCGGACGTCAACTATGGCTACACCTTC. Translation: CASSPDVNYGYTF. V and J are TRBV7-2 and TRBJ1-2; D is unclear. Germline V gene data show CDR1 as SGHTA and CDR2 as FQGNSA. Trimming removed 5 bases at V and 2 bases at J, with 9 bases between. The length of the CDR3 is 13 residues.

The genes are TRBV21-1 and TRBJ2-7; the table's D gene call, TRBD1, was not cross checked with the DNA. TRBV21-1 corresponds to a pseudogene. The length of the CDR3 is 15 residues. The CDR3 spells CASSKKLDSAYEQYF. Here the CDR3 DNA reads TGTGCCAGCAGCAAGAAGTTGGACAGTGCCTACGAGCAGTACTTC.

This chain uses TRBV12-3 or TRBV12-4 with TRBJ2-1, with unresolved D. With 3 bases removed from V and 8 bases from J, the gap between germline ends came to 17 bases. The CDR3 extends over 15 amino acids. CDR3 in amino acids: CASSFRPGEWDEQFF. The CDR3 DNA is TGTGCCAGCAGTTTTAGGCCGGGTGAATGGGATGAGCAGTTCTTC.

This clonotype was counted many times. The V gene is TRBV5-1, the J gene TRBJ2-4; weak D call: TRBD2 (6 bases). This CDR3 contains 16 residues. Per the germline V gene, CDR1 is SGHRS and CDR2 is YFSETQ. Between the trimmed V and J ends, which lost 3 bases and 0 bases, there was a span of 13 bases. CDR3 region: CASSSRDSLAKNIQYF. Here the CDR3 DNA reads TGCGCCAGCAGCTCCCGGGACTCACTAGCCAAAAACATTCAGTACTTC.

The gene calls are TRBV7-2 and TRBJ2-1; D not certain. Germline assignment: CDR1 SGHTA and CDR2 FQGNSA. Trimming took off 2 bases at V and 2 bases at J, with 4 bases between the two ends. The CDR3 has 13 residues. CDR3 in DNA: TGTGCCAGCAGCTTACCGGCCTACAATGAGCAGTTCTTC. This codes for CASSLPAYNEQFF.

This clonotype has a count of ten or more. This chain uses TRBV7-2 with TRBJ2-3, with TRBD1 identical over 11 bases. The V gene's germline CDR1 is SGHTA and CDR2 FQGNSA. The CDR3 runs to 16 residues. The J segment lost 4 bases and the V segment lost 6 bases, leaving 9 bases of the junction unmatched. The CDR3 nucleotides are TGTGCCAGCAGGGGCTACGGACAGGGGGCTTCAGATACGCAGTATTTT. Translation gives CASRGYGQGASDTQYF.

This rearrangement joins TRBV7-9 to TRBJ1-1; D is unclear. The germline V gene has CDR1 SEHNR and CDR2 FQNEAQ (reference sequence). V was shortened by 0 bases and J by 6 bases, with 8 bases between the two germline ends. The CDR3 is made up of 13 amino acids. The chain's CDR3 is CASSLATVPEAFF. The CDR3 nucleotides read TGTGCCAGCAGCTTAGCAACGGTACCTGAAGCTTTCTTT. The variable domain in full, with the rest retrieved from reference TRBV7-9 and TRBJ1-1, is DTGVSQNPRHKITKRGQNVTFRCDPISEHNRLYWYRQTLGQGPEFLTYFQNEAQLEKSRLLSDRFSAERPKGSFSTLEIQRTEQGDSAMYLCASSLATVPEAFFGQGTRLTVV.

CDR3 DNA: TGTGCCAGCTCACCCGACGGACCGCGGTTAAATTCACCCCTCCACTTT. The encoded protein is CASSPDGPRLNSPLHF. This chain joins TRBV18 and TRBJ1-6; D is unclear. This CDR3 comprises 16 residues. Per the germline V gene, CDR1 is KGHSH and CDR2 is LQKENI. The V end was cut by 3 bases, the J end by 7 bases, with 16 bases between.

Many counts were recorded for this clonotype. The chain links TRBV4-1 to TRBJ2-3; D is possibly TRBD1 (6 bases). From germline, CDR1 is MGHRA and CDR2 YSYEKL. V shed 4 bases and J shed 1 base, with 18 bases lying between them. This CDR3 is built from 17 residues. The CDR3 reads CASSRSEGEWGTDTQYF. In DNA, the CDR3 is TGCGCCAGCAGCCGGAGTGAGGGGGAATGGGGCACAGATACGCAGTATTTT.

The J gene is TRBJ2-3, the V gene TRBV12-3 or TRBV12-4; 10 nucleotides agree with TRBD1. Trimming cost V 5 bases and J 4 bases; bases outside gene matches: 9. This CDR3 comprises 16 residues. CDR3 DNA sequence: TGTGCCAGCAGTAATCGACAGGGGGCGCAGTCAGATACGCAGTATTTT. Its protein is CASSNRQGAQSDTQYF.

In its sample, this clonotype was seen many times. The chain combines TRBV20-1 with TRBJ2-5, with 10 bases matching TRBD1. The V gene's germline CDR1 is DFQATT and CDR2 SNEGSKA (reference sequence). CDR3 length: 16 residues. V was pared by 3 bases and J by 2 bases, with 9 bases of the junction left unmatched. CDR3 sequence reads: CSARGLQDRGQETQYF. The CDR3 DNA sequence: TGCAGTGCTAGGGGGTTACAGGACAGGGGGCAAGAGACCCAGTACTTC.

This clonotype was detected only a few times. The genes are TRBV7-3 and TRBJ2-5; D is perhaps TRBD2 (6 bases). Germline V lookup: CDR1 SGHTA, CDR2 FQGTGA. The V end was cut by 1 base, the J end by 1 base, with 13 bases between. The CDR3 runs 16 residues. CDR3 sequence reads: CASSLMGFGGQETQYF. The CDR3 nucleotides read TGTGCCAGCAGCTTAATGGGGTTCGGGGGCCAAGAGACCCAGTACTTC.

This clonotype occurred many times. The rearrangement joins TRBV5-6 to TRBJ2-3; D gene unclear. Trimming stripped 2 bases from V and 0 bases from J, with 10 bases between. The CDR3 spans 15 residues. Germline assignment: CDR1 SGHDT and CDR2 YYEEEE. The CDR3, as DNA: TGTGCCAGCAGCTTCCCGACGGTGAGCACAGATACGCAGTATTTT. This gives the protein CASSFPTVSTDTQYF.

This clonotype was seen only a few times. The chain joins TRBV18 to TRBJ2-5; D is ambiguous. V gave up 3 bases and J gave up 2 bases, with 4 bases separating them. Looked up from germline, CDR1 is KGHSH and CDR2 is LQKENI. The CDR3 consists of 12 residues. In DNA form, the CDR3 reads TGTGCCAGCTCACCTCCTCAAGAGACCCAGTACTTC. Encoded protein: CASSPPQETQYF.

V usage is TRBV7-2 and J usage is TRBJ2-1; D gene uncertain. The V gene's germline CDR1 is SGHTA and CDR2 FQGNSA. V was shortened by 2 bases and J by 3 bases, with 11 bases between the two germline ends. This CDR3 region has 15 residues. The CDR3 DNA follows: TGTGCCAGCAGCTTATGGGCCGGAGACTACAATGAGCAGTTCTTC. It is translated as CASSLWAGDYNEQFF.

The gene calls are TRBV7-2 and TRBJ2-7; D ambiguous. The V and J ends lost 5 bases and 6 bases respectively, with 17 bases between them. CDR1 is SGHTA and CDR2 is FQGNSA in the germline V gene. This CDR3 spans 14 amino acids. As DNA, the CDR3 is TGTGCCAGCAGCCCCTACTCCACACCAGGCGAGCAGTACTTC. It translates to CASSPYSTPGEQYF.

This clonotype was observed a handful of times. The chain recombines TRBV7-8 with TRBJ2-1; the match to TRBD2 covers 10 bases. The trim removed 1 base at V and 9 bases at J, leaving 6 bases unmatched. The CDR3 consists of 15 residues. Germline-derived CDR1 and CDR2 are SGHVS and FQNEAQ. The CDR3 nucleotides read TGTGCCAGCAGCTTAGTCCTAGCGGGAGACCCTGAGCAGTTCTTC. Its protein is CASSLVLAGDPEQFF.

In this sample, this clonotype turned up a few times. V and J are TRBV7-3 and TRBJ2-1, with 7 bases identical to TRBD2. The CDR3 is 15 amino acids. Germline CDR1 SGHTA, CDR2 FQGTGA. V was clipped by 1 base and J by 6 bases; unmatched bases: 6. In DNA form, the CDR3 reads TGTGCCAGCAGCTTAAACGGCGGGAGTGGCAATGAGCAGTTCTTC. Its translation is CASSLNGGSGNEQFF.

V and J are TRBV11-2 and TRBJ2-1; a weak D match, TRBD2 (5 bases). This CDR3 region has 13 residues. Germline CDR1 is SGHAT and CDR2 is FQNNGV. The V and J ends lost 5 bases and 11 bases respectively, with 16 bases between them. The CDR3: CASSPDVGVKQFF. The CDR3 DNA sequence: TGTGCCAGCAGCCCAGATGTCGGGGTAAAGCAGTTCTTC.

This clonotype was observed a handful of times. The V gene is TRBV28, the J gene TRBJ1-1; TRBD1 might be the D (5 bases). V lost 5 bases and J 4 bases, leaving 17 bases between the germline ends. CDR1 and CDR2 from the germline V gene are MDHEN and SYDVKM. The CDR3 contains 15 residues. The CDR3 nucleotides read TGTGCCAGCAGTCTAGCGGGGGGGATCGGCACTGAAGCTTTCTTT. Residues: CASSLAGGIGTEAFF.

This chain joins TRBV7-2 and TRBJ2-5, with TRBD1 matching 8 bases. Trimming removed 3 bases from V and 3 bases from J; junction bases left unmatched: 3. Germline values: CDR1 SGHTA, CDR2 FQGNSA. The CDR3 covers 14 residues. The CDR3 spells CASSLTGAKETQYF. The CDR3 region has the DNA TGTGCCAGCAGCTTGACAGGGGCTAAAGAGACCCAGTACTTC. The full variable domain, rest sourced from reference TRBV7-2 and TRBJ2-5, is GAGVSQSPSNKVTEKGKDVELRCDPISGHTALYWYRQSLGQGLEFLIYFQGNSAPDKSGLPSDRFSAERTGGSVSTLTIQRTQQEDSAVYLCASSLTGAKETQYFGPGTRLLVL.

This clonotype was found many times. The chain links TRBV20-1 to TRBJ2-3; tentatively, D is TRBD1 or TRBD2 (5 bases each). Germline loops: CDR1 DFQATT, CDR2 SNEGSKA (reference sequence). The ends were cut back, 0 bases at V and 5 bases at J, with 12 bases in the middle. The CDR3 spans 14 residues. The CDR3 spells CSARDTRGVDTQYF. The CDR3 DNA reads as TGCAGTGCTAGAGACACCAGAGGGGTAGATACGCAGTATTTT.

This clonotype appeared a few times. The chain combines TRBV20-1 with TRBJ2-2, with TRBD2 identical over 14 bases. CDR3 length equals 16 residues. Looked up from germline, CDR1 is DFQATT and CDR2 is SNEGSKA (reference sequence). V trimming: 2 bases; J trimming: 5 bases; junction bases outside the gene matches: 4. The CDR3 nucleotides read TGCAGTGCTAGATCGACTAGCGGGAGGGGGACCGGGGAGCTGTTTTTT. Translating gives CSARSTSGRGTGELFF.

The rearrangement joins TRBV10-3 to TRBJ2-7, with D possibly being TRBD1 or TRBD2 (5 bases each). This CDR3 has 12 amino acids. Between the trimmed V and J ends, which lost 6 bases and 4 bases, there was a span of 10 bases. Germline V gives CDR1 ENHRY, CDR2 SYGVKD. The CDR3 DNA sequence: TGTGCCATCAGAGGTGGGGGTTACGAGCAGTACTTC. This translates into CAIRGGGYEQYF.

This clonotype has at least ten counts. V gene TRBV5-1 combines with J gene TRBJ1-4, with D unresolved. Germline V CDR1 and CDR2: SGHRS, YFSETQ. The CDR3 consists of 12 residues. The V end was cut by 2 bases, the J end by 2 bases, with 1 base between. The CDR3 bases are TGCGCCAGCAGCTTCACTAATGAAAAACTGTTTTTT. It yields the protein CASSFTNEKLFF.

V usage is TRBV5-1 and J usage is TRBJ2-3; 7 nucleotides align to TRBD1. In germline, CDR1 is SGHRS, CDR2 YFSETQ. V lost 5 bases to trimming and J lost 0 bases; unmatched junction nucleotides: 6. The CDR3 totals 15 residues. CDR3 sequence (DNA): TGCGCCAGCAGAGTGACAGGGACCAGCACAGATACGCAGTATTTT. Protein: CASRVTGTSTDTQYF.

The chain employs TRBV5-1 and TRBJ2-7, with D perhaps given as TRBD1 or TRBD2 (5 bases each). V shed 0 bases and J shed 2 bases, with 12 bases lying between them. CDR1 SGHRS and CDR2 YFSETQ come from the germline V gene. This CDR3 has 15 amino acids. The DNA for the CDR3 is TGCGCCAGCAGCTTGGCGGCAGGGACCCCCTACGAGCAGTACTTC. Its protein product is CASSLAAGTPYEQYF.